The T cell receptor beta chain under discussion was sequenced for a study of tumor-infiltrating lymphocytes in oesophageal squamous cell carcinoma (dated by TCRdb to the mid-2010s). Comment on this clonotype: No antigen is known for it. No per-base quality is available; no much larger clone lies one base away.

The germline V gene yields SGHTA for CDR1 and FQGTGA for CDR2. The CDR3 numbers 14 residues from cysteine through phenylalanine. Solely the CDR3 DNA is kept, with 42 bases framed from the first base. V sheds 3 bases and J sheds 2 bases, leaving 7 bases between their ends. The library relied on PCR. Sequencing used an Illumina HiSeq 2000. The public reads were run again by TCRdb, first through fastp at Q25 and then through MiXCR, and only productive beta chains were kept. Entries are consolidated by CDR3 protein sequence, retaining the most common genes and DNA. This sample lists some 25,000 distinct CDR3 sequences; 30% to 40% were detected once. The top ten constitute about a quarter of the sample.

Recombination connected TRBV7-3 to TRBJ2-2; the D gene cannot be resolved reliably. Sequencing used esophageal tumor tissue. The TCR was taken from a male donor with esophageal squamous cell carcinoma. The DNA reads TGTGCCAGCAGCTTCCGTGCCAACACCGGGGAGCTGTTTTTT. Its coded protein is CASSFRANTGELFF.